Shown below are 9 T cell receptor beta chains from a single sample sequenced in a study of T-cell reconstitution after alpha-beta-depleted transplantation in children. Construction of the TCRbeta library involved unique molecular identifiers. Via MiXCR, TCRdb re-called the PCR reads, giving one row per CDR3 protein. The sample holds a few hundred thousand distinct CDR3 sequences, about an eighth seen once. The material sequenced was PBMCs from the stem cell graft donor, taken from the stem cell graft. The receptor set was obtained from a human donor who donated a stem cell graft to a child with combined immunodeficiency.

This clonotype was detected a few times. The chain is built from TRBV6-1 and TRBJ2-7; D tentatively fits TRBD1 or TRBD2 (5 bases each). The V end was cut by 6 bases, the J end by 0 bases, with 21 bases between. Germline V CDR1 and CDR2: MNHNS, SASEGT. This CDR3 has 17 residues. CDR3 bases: TGTGCCAGCAGCCGAATCTCCGGGGCAGGGAGCTCCTACGAGCAGTACTTC. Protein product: CASSRISGAGSSYEQYF.

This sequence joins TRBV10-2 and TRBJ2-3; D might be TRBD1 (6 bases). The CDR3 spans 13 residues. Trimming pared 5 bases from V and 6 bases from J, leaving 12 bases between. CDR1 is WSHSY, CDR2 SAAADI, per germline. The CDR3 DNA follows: TGCGCCAGCAGTACCGAGGGGGTGGATACGCAGTATTTT. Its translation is CASSTEGVDTQYF.

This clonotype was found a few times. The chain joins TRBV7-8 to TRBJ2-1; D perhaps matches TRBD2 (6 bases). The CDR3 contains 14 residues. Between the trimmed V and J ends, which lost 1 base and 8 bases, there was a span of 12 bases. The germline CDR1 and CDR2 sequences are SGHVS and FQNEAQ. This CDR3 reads CASSLVGLRDEQFF. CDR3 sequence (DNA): TGTGCCAGCAGCTTAGTGGGACTTCGGGATGAGCAGTTCTTC.

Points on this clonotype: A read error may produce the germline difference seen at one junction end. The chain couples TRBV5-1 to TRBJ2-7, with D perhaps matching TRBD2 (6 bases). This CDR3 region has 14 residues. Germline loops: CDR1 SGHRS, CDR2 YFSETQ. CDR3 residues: CASSLSGVSSEQYF. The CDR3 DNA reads TGCGCCAGCAGCTTGTCGGGGGTTTCCTCCGAGCAGTACTTC.

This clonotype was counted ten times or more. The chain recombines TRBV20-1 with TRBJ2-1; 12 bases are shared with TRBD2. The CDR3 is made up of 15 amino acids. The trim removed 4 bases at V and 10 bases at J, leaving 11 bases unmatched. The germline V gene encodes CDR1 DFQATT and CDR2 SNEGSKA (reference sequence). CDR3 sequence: CSATPGLAGGREQFF. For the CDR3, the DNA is TGCAGTGCTACGCCGGGACTAGCGGGCGGTCGGGAGCAGTTCTTC.

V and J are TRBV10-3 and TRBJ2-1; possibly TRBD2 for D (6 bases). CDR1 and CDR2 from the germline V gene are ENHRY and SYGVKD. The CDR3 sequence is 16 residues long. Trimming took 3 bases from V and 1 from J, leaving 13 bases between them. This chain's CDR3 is CAISDFAGSSYNEQFF. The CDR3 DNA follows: TGTGCCATCAGTGACTTTGCGGGGAGTTCCTACAATGAGCAGTTCTTC.

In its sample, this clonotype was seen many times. CDR3 DNA sequence: TGCGCCAGCAGCTTATGGACAGGGTATGAGCAGTTCTTC. Its translation: CASSLWTGYEQFF. The genes are TRBV5-1 and TRBJ2-1; the match to TRBD1 covers 8 bases. The ends lost 2 bases at V and 8 bases at J; junction bases unmatched: 3. Germline V CDR1 and CDR2: SGHRS, YFSETQ. The CDR3 consists of 13 residues.

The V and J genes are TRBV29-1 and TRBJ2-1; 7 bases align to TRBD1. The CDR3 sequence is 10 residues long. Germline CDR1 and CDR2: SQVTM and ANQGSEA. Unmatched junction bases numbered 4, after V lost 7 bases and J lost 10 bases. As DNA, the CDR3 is TGCAGCGCACAGGGGCGGGAGCAGTTCTTC. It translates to CSAQGREQFF.

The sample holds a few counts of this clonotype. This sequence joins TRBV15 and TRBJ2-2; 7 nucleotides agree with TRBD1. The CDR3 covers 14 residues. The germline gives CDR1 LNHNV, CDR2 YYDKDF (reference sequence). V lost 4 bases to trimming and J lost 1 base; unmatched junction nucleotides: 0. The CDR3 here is CATSNRGNTGELFF. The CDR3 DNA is TGTGCCACCAGCAACAGGGGGAACACCGGGGAGCTGTTTTTT.